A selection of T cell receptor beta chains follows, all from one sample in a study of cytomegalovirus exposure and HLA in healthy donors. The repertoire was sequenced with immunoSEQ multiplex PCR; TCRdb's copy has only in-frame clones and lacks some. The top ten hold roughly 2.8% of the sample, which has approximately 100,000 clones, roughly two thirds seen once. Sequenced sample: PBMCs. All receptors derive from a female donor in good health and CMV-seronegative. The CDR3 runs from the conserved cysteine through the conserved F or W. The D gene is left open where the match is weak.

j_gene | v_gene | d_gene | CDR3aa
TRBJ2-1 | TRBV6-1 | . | CASSEVPLASPEFF
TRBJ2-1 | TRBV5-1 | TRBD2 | CASSFMREAFDEQFF
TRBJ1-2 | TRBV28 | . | CASRPNRPLYGYTF
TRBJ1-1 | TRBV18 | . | CASSPSAGDGEAFF
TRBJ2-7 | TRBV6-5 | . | CASSRQVSYEQYF
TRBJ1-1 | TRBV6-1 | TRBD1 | CASRDRAATEAFF
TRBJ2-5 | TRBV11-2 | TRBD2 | CASSAAGALGEQYF
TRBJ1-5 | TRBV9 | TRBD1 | CASSTRQGAVRSNQPQHF
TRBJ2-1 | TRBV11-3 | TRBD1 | CASSPGGPNNEQFF
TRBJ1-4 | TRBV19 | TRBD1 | CASSVLHGTGGEKLFF
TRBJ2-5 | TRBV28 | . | CASSDRGGRQETQYF
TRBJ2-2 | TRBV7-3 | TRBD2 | CASSLNVEEAGRGELFF
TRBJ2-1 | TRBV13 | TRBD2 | CASSSAQRGPYNEQFF
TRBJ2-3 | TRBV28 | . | CASTVGGPSTDTQYF
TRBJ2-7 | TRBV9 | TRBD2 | CASSRGGYEQYF
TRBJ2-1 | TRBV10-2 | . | CASSETPRGGRSSYNEQFF
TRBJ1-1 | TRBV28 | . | CASRVGNTEAFF
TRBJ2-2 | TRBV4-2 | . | CASSQDNGLYGELFF
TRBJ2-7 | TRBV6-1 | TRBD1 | CATRDRTIYEQYF
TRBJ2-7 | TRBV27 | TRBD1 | CASSLDRAYEQYF
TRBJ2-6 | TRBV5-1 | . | CASSPTGYSGANVLTF
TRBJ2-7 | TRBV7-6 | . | CASSSTGLINEQYF
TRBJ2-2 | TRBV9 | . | CASSVDPGWNSGELFF
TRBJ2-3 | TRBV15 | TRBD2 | CATSRVGASGRDTQYF
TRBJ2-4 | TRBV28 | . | CASSPTPKNIQYF
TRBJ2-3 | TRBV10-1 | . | CASSEFTGITDTQYF
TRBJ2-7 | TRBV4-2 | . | CASSQQGKGYYEQYF
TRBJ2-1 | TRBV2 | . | CASSDWGAHSYSYNEQFF
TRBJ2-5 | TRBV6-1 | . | CASSVNGMRETQYF
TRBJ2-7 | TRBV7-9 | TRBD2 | CASSFFLGGSTNEQYF
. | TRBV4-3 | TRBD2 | CASSQGLAGVGYEQYF
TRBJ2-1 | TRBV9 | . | CASSPGLSSYNEQFF
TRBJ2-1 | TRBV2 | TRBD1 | CASSVMTGGDRNEQFF
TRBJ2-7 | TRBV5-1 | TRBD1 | CASRTGTGDYYEQYF
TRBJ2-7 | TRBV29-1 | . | CSVSDFPSWYEQYF
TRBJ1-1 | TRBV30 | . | CAWSSETGSFAFF
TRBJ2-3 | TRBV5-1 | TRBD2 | CASSPRRLAGISSTDTQYF
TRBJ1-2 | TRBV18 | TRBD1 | CASSPIGQGARYGYTF
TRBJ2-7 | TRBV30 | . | CAWRAGTFHEQYF
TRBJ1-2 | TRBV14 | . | CASSQGAGSLSYGYTF